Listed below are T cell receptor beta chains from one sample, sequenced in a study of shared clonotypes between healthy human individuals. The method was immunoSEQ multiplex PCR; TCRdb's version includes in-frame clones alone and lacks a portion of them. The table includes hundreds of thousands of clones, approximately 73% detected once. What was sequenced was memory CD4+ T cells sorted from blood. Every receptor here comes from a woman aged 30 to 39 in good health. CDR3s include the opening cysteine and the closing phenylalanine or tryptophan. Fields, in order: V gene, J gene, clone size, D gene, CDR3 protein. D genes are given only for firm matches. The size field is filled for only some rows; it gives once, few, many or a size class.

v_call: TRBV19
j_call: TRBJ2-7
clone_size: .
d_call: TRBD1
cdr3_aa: CASGSTGQGAYEQYF

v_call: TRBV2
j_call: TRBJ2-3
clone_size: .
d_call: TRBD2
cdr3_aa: CAGGTSGRSTDTQYF

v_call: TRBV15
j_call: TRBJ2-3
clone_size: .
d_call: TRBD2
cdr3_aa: CATSRDRGSGSPDTQYF

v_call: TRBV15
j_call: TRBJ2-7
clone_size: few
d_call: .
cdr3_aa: CATSRERTGSYEQYF

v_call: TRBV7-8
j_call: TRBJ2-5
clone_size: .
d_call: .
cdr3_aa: CASSLRPPSYGIQETQYF

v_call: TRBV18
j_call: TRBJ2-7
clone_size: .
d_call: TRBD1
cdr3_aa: CASSPLGQAYEQYF

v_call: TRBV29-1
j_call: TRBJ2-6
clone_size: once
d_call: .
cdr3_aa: CSVAAGPGANVLTF

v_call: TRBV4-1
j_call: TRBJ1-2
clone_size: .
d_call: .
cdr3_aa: CASSDRTGRKANYGYTF

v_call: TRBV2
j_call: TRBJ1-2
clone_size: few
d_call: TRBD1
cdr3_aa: CASKDREGVGYTF

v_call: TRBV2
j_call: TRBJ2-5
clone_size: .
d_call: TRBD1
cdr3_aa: CASGLTQGWETQYF

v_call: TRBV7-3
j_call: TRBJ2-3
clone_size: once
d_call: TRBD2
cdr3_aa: CASSLFLAGGSDTQYF

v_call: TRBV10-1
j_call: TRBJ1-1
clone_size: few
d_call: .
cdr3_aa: CASSDYRGPGGTEAFF

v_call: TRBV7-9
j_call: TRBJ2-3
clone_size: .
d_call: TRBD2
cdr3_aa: CASSFVAGVTDTQYF

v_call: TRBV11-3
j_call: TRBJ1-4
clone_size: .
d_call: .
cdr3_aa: CASSSVPLGGSNEKLFF

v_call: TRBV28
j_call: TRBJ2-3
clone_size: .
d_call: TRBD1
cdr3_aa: CASSLDRGSDTQYF

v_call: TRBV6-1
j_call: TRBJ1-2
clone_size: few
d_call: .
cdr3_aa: CASSAVLYGYTF

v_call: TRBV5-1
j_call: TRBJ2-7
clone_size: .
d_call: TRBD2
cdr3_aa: CASRDSGSAGGEQYF

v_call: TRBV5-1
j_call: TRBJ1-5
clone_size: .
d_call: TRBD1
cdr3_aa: CASSLTGEGHQPQHF

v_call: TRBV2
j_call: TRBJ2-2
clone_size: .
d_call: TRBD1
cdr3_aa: CASRDRGYTGELFF

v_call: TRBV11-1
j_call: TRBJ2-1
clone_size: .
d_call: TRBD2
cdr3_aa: CASSFITSGVYNEQFF

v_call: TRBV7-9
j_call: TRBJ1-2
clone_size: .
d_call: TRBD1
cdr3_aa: CASSPGLGGQGGPGYGYTF

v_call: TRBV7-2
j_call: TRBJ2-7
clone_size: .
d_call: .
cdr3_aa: CASSLHSGKSSYEQYF

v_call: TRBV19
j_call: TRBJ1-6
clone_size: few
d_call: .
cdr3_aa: CASSSSLGRGGHSPLHF

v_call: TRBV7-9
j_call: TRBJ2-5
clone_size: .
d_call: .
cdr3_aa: CASSHRETQYF

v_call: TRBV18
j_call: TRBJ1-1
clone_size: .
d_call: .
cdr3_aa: CASSPQGSGGNTEAFF

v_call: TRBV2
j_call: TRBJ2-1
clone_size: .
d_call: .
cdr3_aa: CASSGQMSYNEQFF

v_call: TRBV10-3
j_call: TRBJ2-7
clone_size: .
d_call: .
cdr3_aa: CAIKPGQGDSYEQYF

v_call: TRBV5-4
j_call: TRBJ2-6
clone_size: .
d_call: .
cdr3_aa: CASSSVRGPGANVLTF

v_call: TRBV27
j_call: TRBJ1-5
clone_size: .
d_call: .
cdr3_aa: CASSSGKWSNQPQHF

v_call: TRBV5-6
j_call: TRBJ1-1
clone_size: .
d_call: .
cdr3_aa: CASSEIQGNTEAFF

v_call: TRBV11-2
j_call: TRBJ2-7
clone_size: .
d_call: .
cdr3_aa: CASRGRDSYEQYF

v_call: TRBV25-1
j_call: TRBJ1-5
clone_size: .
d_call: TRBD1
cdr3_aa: CASSDQTGDLNQPQHF

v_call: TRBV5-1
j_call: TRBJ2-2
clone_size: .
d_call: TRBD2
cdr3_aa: CASSLLSSGIRRNTGELFF

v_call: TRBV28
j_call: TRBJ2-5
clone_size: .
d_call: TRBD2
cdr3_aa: CASIGGTRRETQYF

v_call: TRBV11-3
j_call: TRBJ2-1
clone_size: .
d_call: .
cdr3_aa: CASSLEAQGGLNNEQFF

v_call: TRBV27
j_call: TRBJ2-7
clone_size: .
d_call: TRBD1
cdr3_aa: CASSHRDRGRYEQYF

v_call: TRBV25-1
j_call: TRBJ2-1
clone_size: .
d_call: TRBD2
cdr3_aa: CASSESGLAGGYNEQFF

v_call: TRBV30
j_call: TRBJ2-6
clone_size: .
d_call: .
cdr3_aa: CASPSGQISSGANVLTF

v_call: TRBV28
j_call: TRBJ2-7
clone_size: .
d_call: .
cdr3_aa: CASSLSPGAGYEQYF

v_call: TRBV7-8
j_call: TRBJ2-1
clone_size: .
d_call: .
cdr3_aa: CASSFHNEQFF

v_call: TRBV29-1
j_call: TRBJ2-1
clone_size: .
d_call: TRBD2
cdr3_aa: CSVTSGRANEQFF

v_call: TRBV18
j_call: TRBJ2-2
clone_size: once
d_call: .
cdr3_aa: CASSPGLSTGELFF

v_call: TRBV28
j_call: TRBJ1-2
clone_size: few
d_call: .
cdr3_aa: CASSLDSYGYTF

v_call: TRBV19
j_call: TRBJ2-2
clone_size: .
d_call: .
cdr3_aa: CASSMGTLPGELFF

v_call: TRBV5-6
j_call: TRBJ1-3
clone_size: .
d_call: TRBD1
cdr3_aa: CASSSRRTGGKGSGNTIYF

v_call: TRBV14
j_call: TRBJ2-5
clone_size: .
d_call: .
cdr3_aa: CASSQELVIGETQYF

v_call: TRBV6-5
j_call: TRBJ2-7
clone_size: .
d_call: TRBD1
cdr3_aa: CASSGLGTGTYEQYF

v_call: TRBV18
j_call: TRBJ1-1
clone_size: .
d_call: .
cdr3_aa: CASSPAGNTEAFF

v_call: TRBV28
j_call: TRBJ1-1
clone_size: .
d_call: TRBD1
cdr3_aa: CASSSDRVGTEAFF

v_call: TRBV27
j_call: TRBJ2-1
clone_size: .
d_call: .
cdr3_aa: CASSLWGPTRSGNEQFF

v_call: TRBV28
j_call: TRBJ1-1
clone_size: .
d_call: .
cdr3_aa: CASSENRETEAFF

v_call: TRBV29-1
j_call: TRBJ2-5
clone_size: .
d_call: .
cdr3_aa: CSVYQETQYF

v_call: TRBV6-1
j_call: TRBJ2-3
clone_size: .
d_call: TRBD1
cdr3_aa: CATPSGTGGLNTQYF

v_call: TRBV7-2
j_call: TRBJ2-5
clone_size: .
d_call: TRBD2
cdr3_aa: CASSLGSGVGQETQYF

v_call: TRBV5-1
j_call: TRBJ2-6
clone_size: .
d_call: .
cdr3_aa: CASSLVPPFASGANVLTF

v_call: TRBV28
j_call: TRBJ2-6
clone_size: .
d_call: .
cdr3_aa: CASRLSGANVLTF

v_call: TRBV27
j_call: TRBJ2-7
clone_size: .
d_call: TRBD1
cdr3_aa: CASSPHRQGGGEQYF

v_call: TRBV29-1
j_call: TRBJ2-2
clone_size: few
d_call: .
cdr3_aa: CSVEPAPTGELFF

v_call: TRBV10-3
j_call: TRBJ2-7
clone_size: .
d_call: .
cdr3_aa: CAISEMQDSYEQYF

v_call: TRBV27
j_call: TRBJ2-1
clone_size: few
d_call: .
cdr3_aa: CASSLSASGSYNEQFF